The rows below give T cell receptor beta chains drawn from one sample of a study of response to subunit inactivated influenza vaccine. TCRdb re-analysed the RT-PCR reads in MiXCR, keeping a single row per CDR3 protein. The sample lists under 950,000 distinct CDR3 sequences, 21% seen once, with 10% in the top ten. This sample comprised PBMCs from blood, obtained 4 to 6 days after vaccination. The origin of the receptors is a man between 45 and 60 years old who received an inactivated influenza vaccine. Both conserved end residues are part of each CDR3. Each record gives: J gene, V gene, D gene, clone size, CDR3 DNA, CDR3 protein. The D gene is left open where the match is weak. Clone size is given for some rows only: seen once, a few or many times, or a class if the clone is expanded.

TRBJ2-7	TRBV6-2/TRBV6-3	NA	NA	TGTGCCAGCAGCCGAACAGGGGACTTTCGAGGCTACGAGCAGTACTTC	CASSRTGDFRGYEQYF
TRBJ2-1	TRBV20-1	TRBD2	few	TGCAGTGCTAGTCCCACTAGCGGGAGTATAAGTGAGCAGTTCTTC	CSASPTSGSISEQFF
TRBJ2-2	TRBV14	NA	NA	TGTGCCAGCAGCCCTTGGACATCCGGGGAGCTGTTTTTT	CASSPWTSGELFF
TRBJ1-2	TRBV7-2	TRBD1	NA	TGTGCCAGCAGCCAACGTAAACAGGGGTCCTATGGCTACACCTTC	CASSQRKQGSYGYTF
TRBJ2-7	TRBV5-5	NA	NA	TGTGCCAGCAGGCGCAGGGGTTTGGGGGAGCAGTACTTC	CASRRRGLGEQYF
TRBJ2-1	TRBV20-1	NA	few	TGCAGTGCTAGAGTGTCGTCCCGGACTACCAAAAGAGCTTTCTACAATGAGCAGTTCTTC	CSARVSSRTTKRAFYNEQFF
TRBJ2-5	TRBV20-1	TRBD2	few	TGCAGTTTTAGCGGGGGAGCCCAAGAGACCCAGTACTTC	CSFSGGAQETQYF
TRBJ2-1	TRBV6-1	NA	few	TGTGCCAGCAGCCCGGGTGGTGGATACGGTGAGCAGTTCTTC	CASSPGGGYGEQFF
TRBJ1-5	TRBV19	NA	NA	TGTGCCAGTAGTACAGAATTTAATCAGCCCCAGCATTTT	CASSTEFNQPQHF
TRBJ2-7	TRBV7-9	NA	NA	TGTGCCAGCAGCTTAAAGCCTTACGAGCAGTACTTC	CASSLKPYEQYF
TRBJ2-4	TRBV12-3/TRBV12-4	TRBD1	few	TGTGCCAGCAGTTCTCGGACAGGGCGCAAAAACATTCAGTACTTC	CASSSRTGRKNIQYF
TRBJ2-7	TRBV27	TRBD2	NA	TGTGCCAGCAGTCAAGCGGGGCTCTCCTACGAGCAGTACTTC	CASSQAGLSYEQYF
TRBJ1-2	TRBV11-2	TRBD1	few	TGTGCCAGCAGCCAACAGGGGGCGCCTGGCTACACCTTC	CASSQQGAPGYTF
TRBJ2-7	TRBV4-2	NA	few	TGTGCCAGCAGCCAAGCCGGGGGTTACAACGAGCAGTACTTC	CASSQAGGYNEQYF
TRBJ2-1	TRBV7-9	TRBD1	few	TGTGCCATCACAGGGGGACAGGATTACAATGAGCAGTTCTTC	CAITGGQDYNEQFF
TRBJ2-1	TRBV7-2	TRBD1	NA	TGTGCCAGCAGCTTAGCTTGGACAGGGGTTAGGAGCTCCTACAATGAGCAGTTCTTC	CASSLAWTGVRSSYNEQFF
TRBJ1-1	TRBV29-1	TRBD1	few	TGCAGCGTGCGACAGGGGACTGAAGCTTTCTTT	CSVRQGTEAFF
TRBJ1-4	TRBV20-1	NA	NA	TGCAGTGCTAGAGTTGGCAGCGGGTATGAAAAACTGTTTTTT	CSARVGSGYEKLFF
TRBJ2-3	TRBV4-1	NA	NA	TGCGCCAGCAGCCAAGATCTATCCGGGGGCACAGATACGCAGTATTTT	CASSQDLSGGTDTQYF
TRBJ2-5	TRBV11-2	NA	NA	TGTGCCAGCAGCTTCGGGGGCGGGTACCAAGAGACCCAGTACTTC	CASSFGGGYQETQYF
TRBJ2-1	TRBV5-6	TRBD2	NA	TGTGCCAGCATCGTCCAGGGGCTAGCGGGAGTTGGGGAGCAGTTCTTC	CASIVQGLAGVGEQFF
TRBJ1-2	TRBV7-9	TRBD1	many	TGTGCCAGCAGCTCCCGACAGGGCTATGGCTACACCTTC	CASSSRQGYGYTF
TRBJ1-5	TRBV29-1	NA	few	TGCAGCGTTACTTTGGGTTACAATCAGCCCCAGCATTTT	CSVTLGYNQPQHF
TRBJ2-7	TRBV20-1	NA	NA	TGCAGTGCTAGCCCAAACAGGGCCCACGAGCAGTACTTC	CSASPNRAHEQYF
TRBJ2-4	TRBV7-2	NA	few	TGTGCCAGCAGCTTAGGCGGGCTTCGGGGTTCGGACATTCAGTACTTC	CASSLGGLRGSDIQYF
TRBJ2-3	TRBV28	NA	NA	TGTGCCAGCAGGGGGGCGTGGGACGGCCCGAACACAGATACGCAGTATTTT	CASRGAWDGPNTDTQYF
TRBJ2-1	TRBV20-1	NA	few	TGCAGTGCTAGTATACTAGGTCAGTTCTTC	CSASILGQFF
TRBJ2-7	TRBV11-1	TRBD1	few	TGTGCCAGCACGCGACAGGGGGCCTACGAGCAGTACTTC	CASTRQGAYEQYF
TRBJ2-1	TRBV6-1	NA	NA	TGTGCCAGCTCTGCGGACCGCATTTCCTACAATGAGCAGTTCTTC	CASSADRISYNEQFF
TRBJ2-1	TRBV7-9	NA	NA	TGTGCCAGCAGCTTCTTGGGACAAATCTACAATGAGCAGTTCTTC	CASSFLGQIYNEQFF
TRBJ2-3	TRBV10-3	TRBD2	few	TGTGCCATCAGTGGTAGCGGGGACACAGATACGCAGTATTTT	CAISGSGDTDTQYF
TRBJ2-1	TRBV12-3/TRBV12-4	TRBD1	many	TGTGCCAGCAGTTCGGGGACAGGGGAAAAGTTCTTC	CASSSGTGEKFF
TRBJ2-7	TRBV12-3/TRBV12-4	NA	few	TGTGCCAGCAGTTTTTTCGACCCAACCTACGAGCAGTACTTC	CASSFFDPTYEQYF
TRBJ2-1	TRBV2	TRBD2	few	TGTGCCAGCAGCAAACTTATAGCGGGAGTCTACAATGAGCAGTTCTTC	CASSKLIAGVYNEQFF
TRBJ2-7	TRBV7-9	TRBD1	few	TGTGCCAGCAGCGCCGGTAGGACAGGGTACAACGAGCAGTACTTC	CASSAGRTGYNEQYF
TRBJ1-2	TRBV29-1	NA	NA	TGCAGCGTTGAAGAATCGGGGCCTGGCTACACCTTC	CSVEESGPGYTF
TRBJ2-3	TRBV20-1	NA	few	TGCAGTGCTAGAGAAGGGGGGACTAGCACAGATACGCAGTATTTT	CSAREGGTSTDTQYF
TRBJ1-5	TRBV11-2	NA	NA	TGTGCCAGCAGCAGAGGACTGGGCAATCAGCCCCAGCATTTT	CASSRGLGNQPQHF
TRBJ1-2	TRBV5-1	NA	NA	TGCGCCAGCAGCTTGCAACTGGGACGGACTAACTATGGCTACACCTTC	CASSLQLGRTNYGYTF
TRBJ2-7	TRBV7-2	TRBD1	NA	TGTGCCAGCAGCTTAGACAGGGGTTGGTACGAGCAGTACTTC	CASSLDRGWYEQYF
TRBJ1-5	TRBV20-1	TRBD1	once	TGCAGTGCTAGCCCGACAGGGGGCGGCAATCAGCCCCAGCATTTT	CSASPTGGGNQPQHF
TRBJ2-7	TRBV9	TRBD1	NA	TGTGCCAGCAGCCCACTAGGGACAGGGGGCTACGAGCAGTACTTC	CASSPLGTGGYEQYF
TRBJ2-2	TRBV12-3/TRBV12-4	NA	NA	TGTGCCATCAGTTTAAGGTTTAGGGGCGCGGGAAACACCGGGGAGCTGTTTTTT	CAISLRFRGAGNTGELFF
TRBJ2-1	TRBV3-1	TRBD1	NA	TGTGCCTCCTGCCGACGACAGGGATCGTACAATGAGCAGTTCTTC	CASCRRQGSYNEQFF
TRBJ2-1	TRBV28	NA	NA	TGTGCCAGCAGCTTCTCAGGACCGATTTTCAATGAGCAGTTCTTC	CASSFSGPIFNEQFF
TRBJ1-1	TRBV5-5	TRBD1	NA	TGTGCCAGCAGCTTGGCACCAGACAGGGGGAGGAACACTGAAGCTTTCTTT	CASSLAPDRGRNTEAFF
TRBJ2-5	TRBV30	NA	few	TGTGCCTGGAGAGGTCAGGAAGAGACCCAGTACTTC	CAWRGQEETQYF
TRBJ2-1	TRBV20-1	TRBD1	NA	TGCAGTGCTAAGGATAACAGGGGGCGGAATGAGCAGTTCTTC	CSAKDNRGRNEQFF
TRBJ2-1	TRBV29-1	NA	NA	TGCAGCGTTGAGGTGTGGGAGGAACCTTACAATGAGCAGTTCTTC	CSVEVWEEPYNEQFF
TRBJ2-7	TRBV13	NA	NA	TGTGCCAGCAGCCCAATGTTTGCTCCAGGTCACCACTACGAGCAGTACTTC	CASSPMFAPGHHYEQYF
TRBJ2-2	TRBV7-8	TRBD2	NA	TGTGCGGCAAGGGGCCTAGCGGGGCGCACGAACACCGGGGAGCTGTTTTTT	CAARGLAGRTNTGELFF
TRBJ2-2	TRBV7-2	NA	few	TGTGCCAGCAGCTCTTTAAACGGGGAGCTGTTTTTT	CASSSLNGELFF
TRBJ2-7	TRBV4-2	NA	few	TGTGCCAGCAGCCAAGGGGACCTCTACGAGCAGTACTTC	CASSQGDLYEQYF
TRBJ2-6	TRBV20-1	TRBD1	NA	TGCAGTGCTAGTCAGGGGGCGCGTGACGTCCTGACTTTC	CSASQGARDVLTF
TRBJ2-3	TRBV20-1	NA	NA	TGCAGTGCTAAAAAGCGAGGGGGGGACACAGATACGCAGTATTTT	CSAKKRGGDTDTQYF